A selection of T cell receptor beta chains follows, all from one sample in a study of T cell repertoires in aging, cancer and after chemotherapy. TCRdb redid the calling of the multiplex PCR reads with MiXCR, one entry per CDR3 protein. The sample carries about 4,400 distinct CDR3 sequences, roughly 36% recorded once. The specimen was blood. Every receptor here comes from a human donor with a blood cancer. CDR3s include the opening cysteine and the closing phenylalanine or tryptophan. Fields, in order: clone size, V gene, J gene, CDR3 protein. Size is omitted from some rows. Given values are once, few, many or a class for expanded clones.

>NA|TRBV14|TRBJ1-1
CASSLQGIVTEAFF
>NA|TRBV18|TRBJ2-5
CASSPQSSGREETQYF
>NA|TRBV24-1|TRBJ2-2
CATSDATGGADTGELFF
>NA|TRBV19|TRBJ2-3
CAWSVRTSGETDTQYF
>few|TRBV5-6|TRBJ2-7
CASSLISLAGAYEQYF
>NA|TRBV5-1|TRBJ2-1
CVSSPGQHNEQFF
>NA|TRBV12-3/TRBV12-4|TRBJ2-7
CASSFPPQGREFNSPYEQYF
>NA|TRBV6-1|TRBJ1-1
CASSETAGMGLGTEAFF
>few|TRBV12-3/TRBV12-4|TRBJ2-3
CASTLTDTQYF
>NA|TRBV18|TRBJ2-3
CASSDGQGRDTQYF
>medium-sized|TRBV30|TRBJ2-5
CAWSYGSGQETQYF
>NA|TRBV19|TRBJ2-7
CASILMGGYEQYF
>medium-sized|TRBV15|TRBJ2-3
CATSRVASADTQYF
>NA|TRBV20-1|TRBJ2-3
CSATLAGVDTDTQYF
>NA|TRBV5-1|TRBJ1-1
CASSLSGTGGLGAFF
>NA|TRBV6-1|TRBJ2-3
CASIPGTGTDTQYF
>NA|TRBV30|TRBJ2-4
CAWSELDSWANNIQYF
>NA|TRBV5-6|TRBJ2-6
CASSLLGDSGANVLTF
>NA|TRBV11-1|TRBJ2-5
CASSLGLVPETQYF
>NA|TRBV18|TRBJ2-7
CASSLAGAGSSPYEQYF
>NA|TRBV11-2|TRBJ2-1
CASSIGLGFNEQFF
>NA|TRBV19|TRBJ2-3
CASSGTRTYTQYF
>few|TRBV7-2|TRBJ2-1
CASSLREGPGNEQFF
>NA|TRBV7-6|TRBJ2-3
CASSAELGGTDTQYF
>few|TRBV6-1|TRBJ2-5
CASSYGGTGNQETQYF
>NA|TRBV12-3/TRBV12-4|TRBJ2-7
CASATGEGYEQYF
>medium-sized|TRBV30|TRBJ2-2
CARLERNTGELFF
>medium-sized|TRBV15|TRBJ2-5
CATSRVPPSRAWEETQYF
>NA|TRBV6-4|TRBJ2-5
CACVGGHEETQYF
>NA|TRBV30|TRBJ1-6
CAWSSWPSGFSPLHF
>NA|TRBV27|TRBJ2-7
CASSPLRDRVYEQYF
>NA|TRBV10-3|TRBJ2-3
CAIGLAGPSTDTQYF
>medium-sized|TRBV6-5|TRBJ2-2
CASSYAGLAGSGELFF
>large|TRBV29-1|TRBJ2-1
CSVGETSGREKMRNEQFF
>few|TRBV19|TRBJ1-5
CASSILRGDQPQHF
>NA|TRBV18|TRBJ1-2
CASSPRQEHGYTF
>few|TRBV27|TRBJ1-1
CASSETGYGTEAFF
>few|TRBV19|TRBJ1-4
CASSIDTAPAGLFF
>NA|TRBV5-5|TRBJ1-4
CASSLYGGDEKLFF
>few|TRBV11-2|TRBJ2-7
CASSMTGTGGAEQYF
>few|TRBV6-5|TRBJ2-1
CASERLAQPYNEQFF
>once|TRBV24-1|TRBJ2-1
CATSDPTSGIDNEQFF